The T cell receptor (beta chain) described here comes from a study of T-cell reconstitution after alpha-beta-depleted transplantation in children. Construction of the TCRbeta library involved unique molecular identifiers. TCRdb fed the PCR reads into MiXCR, producing one record per CDR3 protein. Of some 640,000 distinct CDR3 sequences listed, around 17% are singletons. The source is a human donor who donated a stem cell graft to a child with acute myeloid leukemia. Sequenced here: PBMCs from the stem cell graft donor, sampled from the stem cell graft.

CDR3 residues: CSVSGWGIYGYTF. In nucleotides, the CDR3 is TGCAGTGTCAGCGGATGGGGCATCTATGGCTACACCTTC. This chain uses TRBV20-1 with TRBJ1-2; tentative D call: TRBD1 (5 bases). Deletions cut 7 bases from V and 4 bases from J, with 16 bases between. Germline assignment: CDR1 DFQATT and CDR2 SNEGSKA (reference sequence). The CDR3 length is 13 residues.